Following are 2 T cell receptor beta chains from one sample sequenced in a study of T cell responses to AZD1222 COVID-19 vaccine. Generated by immunoSEQ multiplex PCR, the TCRdb table keeps only in-frame clones and is missing some. In the table there are about 150,000 clones, 70% to 90% of which are singletons. This specimen consisted of peripheral blood, obtained after recovery from COVID-19. These receptors originate from an adult who had recovered from COVID-19.

This chain links TRBV12-5 with TRBJ2-3; D is possibly TRBD1 (6 bases). Trimming took off 3 bases at V and 6 bases at J, with 13 bases between the two ends. CDR3 length equals 14 residues. Germline values: CDR1 LGHNT, CDR2 FRNRAP. For the CDR3, the DNA is TGTGCTAGTGGTTTAAGGGACACCCCCGATACGCAGTATTTT. Protein product: CASGLRDTPDTQYF.

This chain links TRBV10-3 with TRBJ2-1; 8 positions agree with TRBD1. Unmatched junction bases numbered 5, after V lost 5 bases and J lost 2 bases. The CDR3 covers 15 residues. Germline assignment: CDR1 ENHRY and CDR2 SYGVKD. The CDR3: CAISRSGQAYNEQFF. CDR3 in DNA: TGTGCCATCAGTCGGTCGGGACAGGCCTACAATGAGCAGTTCTTC.